The sequence of this TCR beta chain was determined in a study of ipilimumab plus nivolumab after autologous stem cell transplantation (dated by TCRdb to the early 2020s). Background for the entire study: Trial patients received a median of about 5 ipilimumab doses and fewer than 10 nivolumab doses. The myeloma cohort included high-risk transplant-naive patients and patients relapsing within 3 years of a first autologous transplant. Patients undergoing autologous transplant for high-risk diffuse large B cell lymphoma, mature T cell lymphoma, or multiple myeloma were enrolled in the trial. The intent-to-treat population of the trial consisted of 30 to 35 patients.

Starting 14 to 28 days after the autologous transplant, patients began checkpoint therapy, which included ipilimumab at 1 mg/kg intravenously on day 1 of selected weeks. Nivolumab was given at 3 mg/kg intravenously on day 1 of weeks 1, 4, 7, 10, and every two weeks through week 26. Combined checkpoint inhibition with ipilimumab and nivolumab as consolidation after autologous stem cell transplantation was tested in a Phase Ib clinical trial. To prepare the library, the immunoSEQ multiplex PCR assay was applied. Sourced from immuneACCESS, this table was stored by TCRdb with only in-frame sequences that have V and J called. A share of the clones is absent; for the studies checked, an unresolved V gene accounts for under half, and the remainder has no known explanation. The sample yields some 41,000 clones; 92% were counted once. The top ten clonotypes cover more than 0.7% of the sample. Note on this clone: Its binding antigen is unknown. No clone much larger than this one lies a single base away; base qualities are absent.

Overall study results and their limits: Combined checkpoint inhibition appeared tolerable as post-transplant consolidation, according to the authors' conclusion. Per the authors, a biologic rationale for further study of the post-transplant checkpoint inhibition approach was offered by T cell receptor repertoire, regulatory T cell phenotype and gut microbiota profiles.

This clonotype was obtained from a male donor with multiple myeloma. This sample comprised PBMCs, obtained in a trial of ipilimumab plus nivolumab as post-transplant consolidation.

The CDR3 protein sequence reads: CASSPGGGQYNSPLHF. The DNA is TGTGCCAGCAGCCCCGGGGGGGGACAATATAATTCACCCCTCCACTTT. The chain couples TRBV7-2 to TRBJ1-6, with TRBD1 perhaps the D gene, on 6 matching bases. CDR1 and CDR2, looked up from the germline V gene, are SGHTA and FQGNSA. The cysteine opens and the phenylalanine closes a CDR3 of 16 amino acids. The kept DNA is CDR3 alone, 48 bases in frame from the first base. V is clipped by 5 bases and J by 4 bases, and the sequence between their germline boundaries is 15 bases long.